Listed here are 9 T cell receptor beta chains from one sample, sequenced in a study of radiation and T cells in renal cell carcinoma. TCRdb keeps only in-frame clones here, not all; method: immunoSEQ multiplex PCR. The sample holds more than 65,000 clones; approximately 86% are singletons and the top ten take 20% to 25%. Noted time point: blood 2 weeks post-SBRT. Treatment meaning: 15 Gy SBRT to primary tumor, nephrectomy 4 weeks later. This material consisted of blood, taken from a patient whose treatment included radiotherapy and nephrectomy. The receptor source for this set is a woman between 50 and 59 years old with renal cell carcinoma.

This sequence joins TRBV7-9 and TRBJ1-1; D is possibly TRBD1 (6 bases). Trimming took off 5 bases at V and 0 bases at J, with 13 bases between the two ends. Germline V gene lookup returns CDR1 SEHNR and CDR2 FQNEAQ (reference sequence). The CDR3 runs to 15 residues. In nucleotides, the CDR3 is TGTGCCAGCAGCACGGCGGGACACATGAACACTGAAGCTTTCTTT. It is translated as CASSTAGHMNTEAFF.

The chain joins TRBV7-2 to TRBJ2-5; tentatively, D is TRBD2 (5 bases). This CDR3 region has 13 residues. The germline V gene has CDR1 SGHTA and CDR2 FQGNSA. The V and J ends lost 1 base and 5 bases respectively, with 8 bases between them. CDR3 sequence reads: CASSLDRRETQYF. CDR3 DNA: TGTGCCAGCAGCTTAGACCGGAGGGAGACCCAGTACTTC.

This clone was seen just once. This chain uses TRBV19 with TRBJ1-1, with D tentatively TRBD1 (5 bases). Germline assignment: CDR1 LNHDA and CDR2 SQIVND (reference sequence). V was pared by 4 bases and J by 1 base, with 10 bases between. This CDR3 contains 14 residues. The CDR3 DNA sequence: TGTGCCAGTAGTAAGTTCGGGGGGAACACTGAAGCTTTCTTT. It specifies CASSKFGGNTEAFF.

The V and J genes are TRBV7-9 and TRBJ2-1; 10 nucleotides align to TRBD1. CDR1 and CDR2 from the germline V gene are SEHNR and FQNEAQ (reference sequence). V shed 2 bases and J 15 bases; nucleotides not matched to a gene: 4. The CDR3 is 12 amino acids. The CDR3 here is CASSLNRDRGFF. CDR3 nucleotides: TGTGCCAGCAGCTTAAACCGGGACAGGGGGTTCTTC.

The chain combines TRBV7-9 with TRBJ2-7, with D perhaps matching TRBD1 (6 bases). V was trimmed by 4 bases and J by 1 base, leaving 17 bases between them. CDR1 is SEHNR and CDR2 is FQNEAQ in the germline V gene (reference sequence). The CDR3 consists of 16 residues. CDR3 sequence (DNA): TGTGCCAGCAGCTCGAAACCGGGACACACTTCCTACGAGCAGTACTTC. As protein: CASSSKPGHTSYEQYF.

The chain couples TRBV10-1 to TRBJ2-1; D gene ambiguous. CDR3 length: 15 amino acids. V lost 7 bases, J lost 2 bases, and 15 bases lay in between. Germline V gene data show CDR1 as WNHNN and CDR2 as SYGVQD (reference sequence). DNA for the CDR3: TGCGCCAGCAAGCCTCGTGTCAGCACCTACAATGAGCAGTTCTTC. Protein: CASKPRVSTYNEQFF.

The chain couples TRBV4-2 to TRBJ2-1; weak D call: TRBD1 (6 bases). V was cut by 0 bases and J by 2 bases, with 14 bases left in between. Germline CDR1 is LGHNA and CDR2 is YNFKEQ. The CDR3 totals 17 residues. The CDR3 here is CASSQDLRPGAYNEQFF. The CDR3 DNA follows: TGTGCCAGCAGCCAAGATTTGAGGCCAGGGGCCTACAATGAGCAGTTCTTC.

The gene calls are TRBV2 and TRBJ1-5; TRBD1 aligns across 7 bases. The germline V gene encodes CDR1 SNHLY and CDR2 FYNNEI. V dropped 4 bases and J dropped 4; count of bases not matched to a gene: 7. The CDR3 totals 15 residues. CDR3 nucleotide sequence: TGTGCCAGCAGTGTGGGTGGGACAGTTAATCAGCCCCAGCATTTT. This codes for CASSVGGTVNQPQHF.

This chain connects TRBV25-1 to TRBJ1-4, with D perhaps matching TRBD1 (5 bases). The CDR3 spans 14 residues. Germline CDR1 and CDR2: MGHDK and SYGVNS. The V gene lost 1 base and the J gene lost 10 bases, with 13 bases spanning the gap. The CDR3, as DNA: TGTGCCAGCAGTGAATCAGGGCGCGGCGGAAAACTGTTTTTT. Residues: CASSESGRGGKLFF.